This T cell receptor (beta chain) appears in the sequencing data of a study of cytomegalovirus exposure and HLA in healthy donors. Researchers ran the PCR with 60 Vbeta and 13 Jbeta primers. Original processing notes: A later analysis tallied about 80 million unique TCR beta chains, 9.5 million to 14 million of them shared. This table comes from immunoSEQ multiplex PCR, and its TCRdb copy is limited to in-frame clones, with some not included. For V, J and clone size, that table is used; D and trimming come from the DNA. This table has hundreds of thousands of clones, about 75% appearing once. Study-level points and caveats: Testing in vitro showed a few CMV-associated chains specific for CMV antigens.

V dropped 5 bases and J dropped 4 bases, with 11 bases sitting between them. This CDR3 comprises 13 residues. Germline-derived CDR1 and CDR2 are LGHNT and FRNRAP. Note on this clone: Its antigen is unknown.

Material for sequencing was PBMCs. The sequence was obtained from a man aged 18 to 30 in good health and CMV-seronegative. The rearrangement joins TRBV12-5 to TRBJ2-5; D may be TRBD1 (6 bases). The CDR3 loop reads CASGGTGTETQYF. CDR3 DNA: TGTGCTAGTGGTGGTACAGGGACAGAGACCCAGTACTTC. Supplemented by reference TRBV12-5 and TRBJ2-5, the full variable domain reads DARVTQTPRHKVTEMGQEVTMRCQPILGHNTVFWYRQTMMQGLELLAYFRNRAPLDDSGMPKDRFSAEMPDATLATLKIQPSEPRDSAVYFCASGGTGTETQYFGPGTRLLVL.